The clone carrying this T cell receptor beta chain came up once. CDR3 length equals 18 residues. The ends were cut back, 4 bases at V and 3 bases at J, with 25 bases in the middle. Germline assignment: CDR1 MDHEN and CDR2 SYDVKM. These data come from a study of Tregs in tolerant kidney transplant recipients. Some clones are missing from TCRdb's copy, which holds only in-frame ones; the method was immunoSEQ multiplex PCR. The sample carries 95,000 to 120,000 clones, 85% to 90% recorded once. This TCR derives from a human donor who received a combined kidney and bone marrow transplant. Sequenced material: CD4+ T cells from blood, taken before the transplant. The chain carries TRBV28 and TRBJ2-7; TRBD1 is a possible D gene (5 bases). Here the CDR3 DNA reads TGTGCCAGCAGTTCCCAAGGCCCCACCCACTATGACAGCTACGAGCAGTACTTC. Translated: CASSSQGPTHYDSYEQYF. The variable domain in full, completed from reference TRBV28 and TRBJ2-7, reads DVKVTQSSRYLVKRTGEKVFLECVQDMDHENMFWYRQDPGLGLRLIYFSYDVKMKEKGDIPEGYSVSREKKERFSLILESASTNQTSMYLCASSSQGPTHYDSYEQYFGPGTRLTVT.